This T cell receptor (beta chain) emerged from a study of blood T cell repertoires in COVID-19. The wider study: Some COVID-19 samples were acute and others convalescent; all came from the United States, Italy and Spain. T cells, B-cell-depleted T cells, or PBMCs supplied cDNA or gDNA.

This clone showed up just once. The junction departs from the called germline gene at one end, perhaps through a read error. Germline assignment: CDR1 LGHDT and CDR2 YNNKEL (reference sequence). The CDR3 extends over 14 amino acids. Study processing details: Estimation of nucleated cell counts relied on the amplification of reference gene primers. Here immunoSEQ multiplex PCR was the method, and the copy in TCRdb shows in-frame clones only, minus some. Clonal size and the V and J genes are those of that table, whereas D and trimming came from the DNA. The repertoire holds 80,000 to 100,000 clones, about nine tenths seen once, with 1.7% in the top ten.

The specimen sequenced was peripheral blood. The receptor was isolated from a man between 60 and 75 years old with acute or convalescent COVID-19. The rearrangement joins TRBV3-1 (or the pseudogene TRBV3-2) to TRBJ2-1; D gene unclear. The CDR3 coding sequence is TGTGCCAGCAGCCAAGGGATAGCCTATAATGAGCAGTTCTTC. Protein product: CASSQGIAYNEQFF.